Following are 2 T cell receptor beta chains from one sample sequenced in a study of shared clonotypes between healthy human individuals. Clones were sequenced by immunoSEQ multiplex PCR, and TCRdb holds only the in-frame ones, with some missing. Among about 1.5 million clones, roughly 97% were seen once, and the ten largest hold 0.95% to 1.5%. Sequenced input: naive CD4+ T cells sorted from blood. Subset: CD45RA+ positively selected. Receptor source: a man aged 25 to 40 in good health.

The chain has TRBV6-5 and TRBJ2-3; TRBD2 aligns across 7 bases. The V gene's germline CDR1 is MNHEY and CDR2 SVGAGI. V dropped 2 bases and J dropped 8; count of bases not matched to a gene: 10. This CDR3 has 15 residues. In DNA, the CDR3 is TGTGCCAGCAGTTACACCGGGTCTGGGGGGGGTACGCAGTATTTT. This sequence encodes CASSYTGSGGGTQYF.

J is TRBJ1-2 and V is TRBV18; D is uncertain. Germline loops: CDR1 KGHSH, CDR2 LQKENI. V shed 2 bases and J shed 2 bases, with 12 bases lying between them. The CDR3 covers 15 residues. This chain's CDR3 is CASSPKQTTNYGYTF. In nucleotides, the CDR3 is TGTGCCAGCTCACCAAAACAAACTACAAACTATGGCTACACCTTC.